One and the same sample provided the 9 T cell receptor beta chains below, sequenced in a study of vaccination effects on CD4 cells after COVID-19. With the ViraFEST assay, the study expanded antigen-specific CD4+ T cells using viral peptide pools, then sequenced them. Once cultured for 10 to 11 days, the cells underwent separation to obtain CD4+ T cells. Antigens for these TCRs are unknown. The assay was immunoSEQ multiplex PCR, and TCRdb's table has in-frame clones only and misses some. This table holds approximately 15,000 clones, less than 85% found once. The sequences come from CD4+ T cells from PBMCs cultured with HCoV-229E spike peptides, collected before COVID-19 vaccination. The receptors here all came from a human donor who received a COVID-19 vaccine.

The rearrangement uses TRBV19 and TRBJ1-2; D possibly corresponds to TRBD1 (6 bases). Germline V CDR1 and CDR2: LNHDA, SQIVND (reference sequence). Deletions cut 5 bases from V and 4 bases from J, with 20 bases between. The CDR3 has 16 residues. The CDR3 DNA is TGTGCCAGTAGTCGACGTACAGGGCAGCAGGGCTATGGCTACACCTTC. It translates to CASSRRTGQQGYGYTF.

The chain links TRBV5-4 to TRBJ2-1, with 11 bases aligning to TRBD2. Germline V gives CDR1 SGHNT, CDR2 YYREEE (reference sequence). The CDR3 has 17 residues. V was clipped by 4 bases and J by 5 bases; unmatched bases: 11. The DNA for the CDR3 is TGTGCCAGCAGCCCGGCTGGGACTAGCGGACAACACAATGAGCAGTTCTTC. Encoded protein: CASSPAGTSGQHNEQFF.

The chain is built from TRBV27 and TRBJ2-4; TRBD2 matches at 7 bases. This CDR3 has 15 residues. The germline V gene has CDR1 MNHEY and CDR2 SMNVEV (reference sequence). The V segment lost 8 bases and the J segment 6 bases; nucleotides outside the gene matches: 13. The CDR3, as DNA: TGTGCCAGCTCCCCTGGGGGGGACTACAGAAACATTCAGTACTTC. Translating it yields CASSPGGDYRNIQYF.

CDR3 region: CASSEALRGEQFF. Written as DNA, the CDR3 is TGTGCCAGCAGTGAAGCGCTTCGGGGGGAGCAGTTCTTC. The genes are TRBV6-1 and TRBJ2-1; a possible D gene is TRBD2 (6 bases). Trimming removed 0 bases from V and 10 bases from J, with 10 bases in between. The CDR3 loop spans 13 amino acids. The germline V gene encodes CDR1 MNHNS and CDR2 SASEGT.

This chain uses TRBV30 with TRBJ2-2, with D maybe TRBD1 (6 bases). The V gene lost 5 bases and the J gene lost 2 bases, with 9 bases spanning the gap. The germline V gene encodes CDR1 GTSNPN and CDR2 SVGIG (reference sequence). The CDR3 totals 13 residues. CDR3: CAWDRTNTGELFF. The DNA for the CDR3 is TGTGCCTGGGACAGGACAAACACCGGGGAGCTGTTTTTT.

The CDR3, as DNA: TGTGCCAGCAGCCCAGGGGGGACGCTACAAGAGACCCAGTACTTC. Its protein is CASSPGGTLQETQYF. The rearrangement joins TRBV7-9 to TRBJ2-5; D may be TRBD1 (7 bases). The V end lost 5 bases, the J end lost 2 bases, and 15 bases lay between the germline ends. The CDR3 loop spans 15 amino acids. The germline CDR1 and CDR2 sequences are SEHNR and FQNEAQ (reference sequence). The full variable domain, with the rest looked up from reference TRBV7-9 and TRBJ2-5, is DTGVSQNPRHKITKRGQNVTFRCDPISEHNRLYWYRQTLGQGPEFLTYFQNEAQLEKSRLLSDRFSAERPKGSFSTLEIQRTEQGDSAMYLCASSPGGTLQETQYFGPGTRLLVL.

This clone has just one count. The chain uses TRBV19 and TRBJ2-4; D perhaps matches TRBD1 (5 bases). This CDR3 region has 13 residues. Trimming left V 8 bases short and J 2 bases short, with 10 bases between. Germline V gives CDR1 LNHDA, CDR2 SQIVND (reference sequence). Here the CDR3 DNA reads TGTGCCAGTCAGGGTCCCTCCAAAAACATTCAGTACTTC. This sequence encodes CASQGPSKNIQYF.

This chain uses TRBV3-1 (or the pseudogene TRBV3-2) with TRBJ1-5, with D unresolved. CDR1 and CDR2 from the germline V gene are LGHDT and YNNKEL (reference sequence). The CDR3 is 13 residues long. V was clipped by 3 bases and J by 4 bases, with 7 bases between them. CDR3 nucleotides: TGTGCCAGCAGCCACCCTGGGAATCAGCCCCAGCATTTT. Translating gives CASSHPGNQPQHF.

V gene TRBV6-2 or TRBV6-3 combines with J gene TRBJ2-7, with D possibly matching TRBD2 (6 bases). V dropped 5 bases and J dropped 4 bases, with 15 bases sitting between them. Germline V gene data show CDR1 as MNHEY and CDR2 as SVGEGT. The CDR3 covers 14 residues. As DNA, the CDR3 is TGTGCCAGCAGTCACGGGGGTCCTATGTACGAGCAGTACTTC. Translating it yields CASSHGGPMYEQYF.